A selection of T cell receptor beta chains follows, all from one sample in a study of blood T cell repertoires in COVID-19. Here immunoSEQ multiplex PCR was the method, and the copy in TCRdb shows in-frame clones only, minus some. In the table there are some 150,000 clones, around 86% of which are singletons. The sequenced sample consisted of peripheral blood. All receptors come from a human donor in a cohort sampled during active COVID-19. The CDR3 runs from the conserved cysteine through the conserved F or W. D genes are given only for firm matches. Expanded clones are given a class, and other clones once, few, many or no size at all.

abundance: .; v_gene: TRBV7-2; d_gene: .; len: 14; j_gene: TRBJ2-7; CDR3aa: CASSLLPETYEQYF; CDR3nt: TGTGCCAGCAGCTTACTACCGGAGACCTACGAGCAGTACTTC
abundance: .; v_gene: TRBV6-5; d_gene: TRBD2; len: 15; j_gene: TRBJ2-3; CDR3aa: CASSITSGRADTQYF; CDR3nt: TGTGCCAGCAGCATCACTAGCGGGAGGGCGGATACGCAGTATTTT
abundance: .; v_gene: TRBV19; d_gene: .; len: 14; j_gene: TRBJ1-5; CDR3aa: CASSLWARDQPQHF; CDR3nt: TGTGCCAGTAGTCTTTGGGCGCGGGATCAGCCCCAGCATTTT
abundance: .; v_gene: TRBV27; d_gene: TRBD1; len: 16; j_gene: TRBJ1-2; CDR3aa: CASGGGRDRLYYGYTF; CDR3nt: TGTGCCAGCGGGGGAGGCCGGGACAGACTATACTATGGCTACACCTTC
abundance: .; v_gene: TRBV11-2; d_gene: TRBD2; len: 13; j_gene: TRBJ2-1; CDR3aa: CASNSHRSGSQFF; CDR3nt: TGTGCCAGCAACAGTCATCGTAGCGGGAGCCAGTTCTTC
abundance: .; v_gene: TRBV10-3; d_gene: TRBD1; len: 14; j_gene: TRBJ2-3; CDR3aa: CAIKTGERTDTQYF; CDR3nt: TGTGCCATCAAAACAGGGGAAAGGACAGATACGCAGTATTTT
abundance: .; v_gene: TRBV27; d_gene: .; len: 15; j_gene: TRBJ2-6; CDR3aa: CASGRGSTGANVLTF; CDR3nt: TGTGCCAGCGGTAGGGGGTCGACTGGGGCCAACGTCCTGACTTTC
abundance: once; v_gene: TRBV6-5; d_gene: .; len: 14; j_gene: TRBJ1-2; CDR3aa: CASSPQLENYGYTF; CDR3nt: TGTGCCAGCAGTCCTCAACTAGAAAACTATGGCTACACCTTC
abundance: .; v_gene: TRBV9; d_gene: .; len: 15; j_gene: TRBJ2-3; CDR3aa: CASSPRGASTDTQYF; CDR3nt: TGTGCCAGCAGCCCTCGCGGGGCTAGCACAGATACGCAGTATTTT
abundance: .; v_gene: TRBV4-1; d_gene: .; len: 13; j_gene: TRBJ2-2; CDR3aa: CASSLRQAGELFF; CDR3nt: TGCGCCAGCAGCCTTAGACAGGCCGGGGAGCTGTTTTTT
abundance: .; v_gene: TRBV29-1; d_gene: .; len: 14; j_gene: TRBJ1-5; CDR3aa: CSVPGRVIGEPQHF; CDR3nt: TGCAGCGTACCTGGACGAGTGATCGGGGAGCCCCAGCATTTT
abundance: .; v_gene: TRBV30; d_gene: .; len: 14; j_gene: TRBJ1-2; CDR3aa: CAWSVGGSFMFYTF; CDR3nt: TGTGCCTGGAGTGTCGGGGGGTCTTTTATGTTCTACACCTTC
abundance: .; v_gene: TRBV28; d_gene: .; len: 16; j_gene: TRBJ2-4; CDR3aa: CASSLQGALAKNIQYF; CDR3nt: TGTGCCAGCAGTTTACAGGGCGCACTAGCCAAAAACATTCAGTACTTC
abundance: .; v_gene: TRBV15; d_gene: TRBD1; len: 14; j_gene: TRBJ1-1; CDR3aa: CATSRGDRNTEAFF; CDR3nt: TGTGCCACCAGCAGAGGGGACAGGAACACTGAAGCTTTCTTT
abundance: many; v_gene: TRBV10-2; d_gene: .; len: 16; j_gene: TRBJ1-5; CDR3aa: CASPGLPQSANQPQHF; CDR3nt: TGCGCCAGCCCTGGCCTCCCACAGTCCGCCAATCAGCCCCAGCATTTT
abundance: .; v_gene: TRBV30; d_gene: .; len: 14; j_gene: TRBJ2-7; CDR3aa: CAWRSGRPRGEQYF; CDR3nt: TGTGCCTGGAGGTCTGGCAGGCCCAGGGGCGAGCAGTACTTC
abundance: .; v_gene: TRBV7-9; d_gene: TRBD1; len: 15; j_gene: TRBJ2-7; CDR3aa: CASSRTGSGIDEQYF; CDR3nt: TGTGCCAGCAGTAGGACAGGGTCCGGTATCGACGAGCAGTACTTC
abundance: once; v_gene: TRBV9; d_gene: .; len: 14; j_gene: TRBJ2-2; CDR3aa: CASSVEEGRGELFF; CDR3nt: TGTGCCAGCAGCGTAGAGGAGGGGCGAGGGGAGCTGTTTTTT
abundance: .; v_gene: TRBV19; d_gene: .; len: 14; j_gene: TRBJ1-1; CDR3aa: CASSIGTENTEAFF; CDR3nt: TGTGCCAGTAGTATAGGGACAGAGAACACTGAAGCTTTCTTT
abundance: .; v_gene: TRBV24-1; d_gene: TRBD2; len: 18; j_gene: TRBJ2-1; CDR3aa: CATSDAGTSGSIYNEQFF; CDR3nt: TGTGCCACCAGTGATGCCGGGACTAGCGGGAGTATCTACAATGAGCAGTTCTTC
abundance: .; v_gene: TRBV29-1; d_gene: .; len: 15; j_gene: TRBJ1-1; CDR3aa: CSVDMAHNQNTEAFF; CDR3nt: TGCAGCGTTGATATGGCACATAATCAGAACACTGAAGCTTTCTTT
abundance: .; v_gene: TRBV7-2; d_gene: TRBD2; len: 16; j_gene: TRBJ2-1; CDR3aa: CASSKPGLAGGNEQFF; CDR3nt: TGTGCCAGCAGCAAACCGGGACTAGCGGGAGGGAATGAGCAGTTCTTC
abundance: .; v_gene: TRBV19; d_gene: .; len: 15; j_gene: TRBJ1-5; CDR3aa: CASSISNREYQPQHF; CDR3nt: TGTGCCAGTAGTATAAGTAACAGGGAATATCAGCCCCAGCATTTT
abundance: .; v_gene: TRBV5-5; d_gene: .; len: 14; j_gene: TRBJ2-1; CDR3aa: CASALNEQINEQFF; CDR3nt: TGTGCCAGCGCTCTTAATGAACAGATCAATGAGCAGTTCTTC
abundance: .; v_gene: TRBV28; d_gene: .; len: 14; j_gene: TRBJ1-1; CDR3aa: CASSSFRGRTEAFF; CDR3nt: TGTGCCAGCAGTTCGTTCAGGGGTAGGACTGAAGCTTTCTTT
abundance: .; v_gene: TRBV19; d_gene: .; len: 11; j_gene: TRBJ1-4; CDR3aa: CASQERRKLFF; CDR3nt: TGTGCCAGTCAAGAGAGGCGAAAACTGTTTTTT
abundance: .; v_gene: TRBV7-2; d_gene: TRBD2; len: 18; j_gene: TRBJ2-1; CDR3aa: CASSTPRGLAGLNNEQFF; CDR3nt: TGTGCCAGCAGCACCCCGAGGGGACTAGCGGGACTTAACAATGAGCAGTTCTTC
abundance: .; v_gene: TRBV30; d_gene: TRBD1; len: 12; j_gene: TRBJ1-2; CDR3aa: CACRQGDYGYTF; CDR3nt: TGTGCCTGCAGACAGGGTGACTATGGCTACACCTTC
abundance: .; v_gene: TRBV28; d_gene: .; len: 13; j_gene: TRBJ2-2; CDR3aa: CASRWRRTGELFF; CDR3nt: TGTGCCAGCAGGTGGAGAAGGACCGGGGAGCTGTTTTTT
abundance: .; v_gene: TRBV20-1; d_gene: TRBD2; len: 17; j_gene: TRBJ2-5; CDR3aa: CSASIASGILVVETQYF; CDR3nt: TGCAGTGCTAGTATTGCTAGCGGGATCCTGGTAGTAGAGACCCAGTACTTC
abundance: few; v_gene: TRBV4-2; d_gene: TRBD2; len: 16; j_gene: TRBJ2-2; CDR3aa: CASSQGTSLNTGELFF; CDR3nt: TGTGCCAGCAGCCAAGGGACTAGCCTGAACACCGGGGAGCTGTTTTTT
abundance: .; v_gene: TRBV27; d_gene: TRBD2; len: 17; j_gene: TRBJ2-2; CDR3aa: CASSLLAGRRHTGELFF; CDR3nt: TGTGCCAGCAGTTTGCTAGCGGGTCGGCGGCACACCGGGGAGCTGTTTTTT
abundance: .; v_gene: TRBV5-1; d_gene: TRBD2; len: 15; j_gene: TRBJ2-5; CDR3aa: CASSLVGAGGETQYF; CDR3nt: TGCGCCAGCAGCTTGGTGGGCGCGGGAGGGGAGACCCAGTACTTC
abundance: .; v_gene: TRBV11-3; d_gene: TRBD1; len: 14; j_gene: TRBJ1-2; CDR3aa: CASSSGTGDYGYTF; CDR3nt: TGTGCCAGCAGCTCGGGGACAGGGGACTATGGCTACACCTTC
abundance: .; v_gene: TRBV1; d_gene: .; len: 18; j_gene: TRBJ2-1; CDR3aa: CTSSQIFGVTSGPAEQFF; CDR3nt: TGCACCAGCAGCCAAATCTTCGGAGTGACTAGCGGACCGGCTGAGCAGTTCTTC
abundance: .; v_gene: TRBV19; d_gene: TRBD2; len: 17; j_gene: TRBJ2-2; CDR3aa: CASSVRPSGKNTGELFF; CDR3nt: TGTGCCAGTAGTGTCCGCCCTAGCGGGAAGAACACCGGGGAGCTGTTTTTT
abundance: .; v_gene: TRBV27; d_gene: .; len: 14; j_gene: TRBJ1-6; CDR3aa: CASSFGEYNSPLHF; CDR3nt: TGTGCCAGCAGTTTTGGAGAATATAATTCACCCCTCCACTTT
abundance: .; v_gene: TRBV7-2; d_gene: TRBD2; len: 17; j_gene: TRBJ2-3; CDR3aa: CASSSLSAGGPGDTQYF; CDR3nt: TGTGCCAGCAGCTCCCTCTCGGCGGGAGGGCCTGGAGATACGCAGTATTTT
abundance: .; v_gene: TRBV7-2; d_gene: .; len: 15; j_gene: TRBJ1-4; CDR3aa: CASSLAGGANEKLFF; CDR3nt: TGTGCCAGCAGCTTAGCCGGGGGAGCTAATGAAAAACTGTTTTTT
abundance: .; v_gene: TRBV5-1; d_gene: TRBD2; len: 16; j_gene: TRBJ2-1; CDR3aa: CASSFGTSGIYNEQFF; CDR3nt: TGCGCCAGCAGCTTTGGGACTAGCGGGATCTACAATGAGCAGTTCTTC
abundance: .; v_gene: TRBV7-2; d_gene: TRBD1; len: 15; j_gene: TRBJ1-4; CDR3aa: CASSLQKDRAEKLFF; CDR3nt: TGTGCCAGCAGCCTACAAAAGGACAGGGCTGAAAAACTGTTTTTT
abundance: few; v_gene: TRBV5-1; d_gene: .; len: 20; j_gene: TRBJ2-3; CDR3aa: CASSPSEKAGGPRLTDTQYF; CDR3nt: TGCGCCAGCAGCCCCTCAGAAAAAGCGGGCGGGCCGAGGCTTACAGATACGCAGTATTTT
abundance: few; v_gene: TRBV19; d_gene: TRBD1; len: 13; j_gene: TRBJ2-7; CDR3aa: CASSKGQGREQYF; CDR3nt: TGTGCCAGTAGTAAAGGACAGGGCCGCGAGCAGTACTTC
abundance: .; v_gene: TRBV18; d_gene: TRBD1; len: 14; j_gene: TRBJ2-7; CDR3aa: CASSPQGQGTERYF; CDR3nt: TGTGCCAGCTCACCACAGGGACAGGGAACGGAGCGGTACTTC
abundance: few; v_gene: TRBV5-1; d_gene: .; len: 16; j_gene: TRBJ2-2; CDR3aa: CASSSMYRVDTGELFF; CDR3nt: TGCGCCAGCAGCTCGATGTACAGGGTAGACACCGGGGAGCTGTTTTTT
abundance: .; v_gene: TRBV7-3; d_gene: .; len: 17; j_gene: TRBJ2-1; CDR3aa: CASSLNRTVLLYNEQFF; CDR3nt: TGTGCCAGCAGCTTAAATCGGACAGTACTACTCTACAATGAGCAGTTCTTC
abundance: .; v_gene: TRBV7-8; d_gene: TRBD1; len: 16; j_gene: TRBJ1-5; CDR3aa: CASSPRPGQGRQPQHF; CDR3nt: TGTGCCAGCAGCCCCAGGCCGGGACAGGGACGTCAGCCCCAGCATTTT
abundance: .; v_gene: TRBV6-5; d_gene: .; len: 15; j_gene: TRBJ1-2; CDR3aa: CASSRSQGTGYGYTF; CDR3nt: TGTGCCAGCAGCCGGTCGCAGGGGACGGGGTATGGCTACACCTTC
abundance: .; v_gene: TRBV25-1; d_gene: TRBD2; len: 16; j_gene: TRBJ2-7; CDR3aa: CASSVITSGLGYEQYF; CDR3nt: TGTGCCAGCAGTGTGATAACTAGCGGATTAGGCTACGAGCAGTACTTC
abundance: .; v_gene: TRBV7-2; d_gene: TRBD2; len: 16; j_gene: TRBJ2-7; CDR3aa: CASSWIAGGSPYEQYF; CDR3nt: TGTGCCAGCAGCTGGATAGCGGGAGGGTCCCCCTACGAGCAGTACTTC
abundance: .; v_gene: TRBV9; d_gene: .; len: 13; j_gene: TRBJ2-2; CDR3aa: CASSVAVTGELFF; CDR3nt: TGTGCCAGCAGCGTAGCGGTCACCGGGGAGCTGTTTTTT
abundance: .; v_gene: TRBV24-1; d_gene: .; len: 13; j_gene: TRBJ2-3; CDR3aa: CATSDQGKDTQYF; CDR3nt: TGTGCCACCAGTGATCAGGGGAAAGATACGCAGTATTTT
abundance: .; v_gene: TRBV6-5; d_gene: TRBD1; len: 14; j_gene: TRBJ1-2; CDR3aa: CASSPGTGAYGYTF; CDR3nt: TGTGCCAGCAGTCCCGGGACAGGGGCATATGGCTACACCTTC